The present entry profiles one T cell receptor (beta chain) with its context. Its antigen is not known. Vbeta (60) and Jbeta (13) primers were used in the PCR. This table comes from immunoSEQ multiplex PCR, and its TCRdb copy is limited to in-frame clones, with some not included. The data contain roughly 150,000 clones, 65% to 85% of them singletons. The CDR3 loop spans 15 amino acids. Germline CDR1 is MDHEN and CDR2 is SYDVKM. V shed 5 bases and J 5 bases; nucleotides not matched to a gene: 9. This sample is part of a study of cytomegalovirus exposure and HLA in healthy donors. General observations from the study: Presence/absence analyses rested on an assumption that sequencing depth was roughly uniform across donors.

The sample taken for sequencing was PBMCs. V usage is TRBV28 and J usage is TRBJ1-2; the match to TRBD1 covers 9 bases. This receptor was obtained from a man aged 50-60 years in good health and CMV-seropositive. The CDR3 DNA reads TGTGCCAGCAGTGGTTTCGGGACAGGGTATTATGGCTACACCTTC. This translates into CASSGFGTGYYGYTF.